Shown below are 24 T cell receptor beta chains from a single sample sequenced in a study of response to subunit inactivated influenza vaccine. TCRdb reanalysed the RT-PCR reads using MiXCR and keeps one entry per CDR3 protein. The table has around 480,000 distinct CDR3 sequences, approximately 10% seen once. Sequencing used PBMCs from blood, obtained more than 35 days after vaccination. The source is a man aged 50 to 59 who received an inactivated influenza vaccine.

A few counts support this clonotype. The rearrangement uses TRBV7-2 and TRBJ2-2, with 7 bases identical to TRBD2. Germline V gene lookup returns CDR1 SGHTA and CDR2 FQGNSA. After removal of 6 bases from V and 5 bases from J, the junction contained 6 bases not matched to a gene. The CDR3 consists of 14 residues. The CDR3: CASRRLAGTGELFF. The CDR3 nucleotides read TGTGCCAGCAGAAGACTAGCCGGGACCGGGGAGCTGTTTTTT.

This clonotype was seen only a few times. The V and J genes are TRBV5-1 and TRBJ1-3; TRBD1 is a possible D gene (5 bases). V was pared by 0 bases and J by 3 bases, with 13 bases between. The CDR3 covers 16 residues. CDR1 and CDR2 (germline): SGHRS, YFSETQ. CDR3 in DNA: TGCGCCAGCAGCTTGGGAAATCAGGGTGGTGGAAACACCATATATTTT. Its translation: CASSLGNQGGGNTIYF.

This clonotype was detected many times. The chain couples TRBV12-3 or TRBV12-4 to TRBJ2-1; D is unresolved. The CDR3 is made up of 13 amino acids. Deletions cut 1 base from V and 6 bases from J, with 7 bases between. The CDR3 region has the DNA TGTGCCAGCAGTTTAGGGCCCCCCAATGAGCAGTTCTTC. Protein product: CASSLGPPNEQFF.

At least ten counts were recorded for this clonotype. The rearrangement joins TRBV10-3 to TRBJ2-1, with 9 bases aligning to TRBD1. Germline lookup yields CDR1 ENHRY and CDR2 SYGVKD. Trimming cost V 6 bases and J 7 bases; bases outside gene matches: 4. There are 13 residues in the CDR3. The CDR3 region has the DNA TGTGCCATCAGGAGACAGGGGGAGAATGAGCAGTTCTTC. Translated, it gives CAIRRQGENEQFF.

This clonotype was recorded a few times. The chain carries TRBV13 and TRBJ2-3; 9 nucleotides align to TRBD2. The germline gives CDR1 PRHDT, CDR2 FYEKMQ (reference sequence). The CDR3 runs 16 residues. V was clipped by 3 bases and J by 5 bases; unmatched bases: 9. The CDR3 region has the DNA TGTGCCAGCAGCTTCAGCCTAGCGGGAACCAGAGATACGCAGTATTTT. This sequence encodes CASSFSLAGTRDTQYF.

This clonotype occurred many times. This sequence joins TRBV6-1 and TRBJ2-1, with D possibly matching TRBD1 (6 bases). Germline CDR1 MNHNS, CDR2 SASEGT. The germline V and J ends were trimmed by 6 bases and 4 bases, with 16 bases remaining between them. The CDR3 is 15 amino acids. CDR3 nucleotide sequence: TGTGCCAGCAGCCAGGGGATTAATAGGTACAATGAGCAGTTCTTC. As protein: CASSQGINRYNEQFF.

The chain joins TRBV20-1 to TRBJ2-7; no firm D call. Trimming cost V 6 bases and J 2 bases, with 17 bases left between them. Germline CDR1 reads DFQATT; CDR2 reads SNEGSKA (reference sequence). This CDR3 has 14 amino acids. The CDR3 region has the DNA TGCAGTGCGACCTTTTTTGCGGAGACCTACGAGCAGTACTTC. It translates to CSATFFAETYEQYF.

This clonotype was observed at least ten times. The V gene is TRBV20-1, the J gene TRBJ2-3; tentatively, D is TRBD2 (6 bases). This CDR3 is 14 amino acids long. V was clipped by 4 bases and J by 2 bases, with 13 bases between them. CDR1 and CDR2 from the germline V gene are DFQATT and SNEGSKA (reference sequence). As DNA, the CDR3 is TGCAGTGCTACCAGCGGGCTGATCACAGATACGCAGTATTTT. This codes for CSATSGLITDTQYF.

There are a few counts of this clonotype. The V and J genes are TRBV7-9 and TRBJ2-1, with TRBD1 identical over 9 bases. J gave up 2 bases and V 5 bases, and 4 bases lay outside the gene matches. This CDR3 is built from 15 residues. From germline, CDR1 is SEHNR and CDR2 FQNEAQ (reference sequence). The CDR3 loop is CASSKNRGPYNEQFF. CDR3 DNA: TGTGCCAGCAGCAAGAACAGGGGGCCCTACAATGAGCAGTTCTTC.

CDR3 in amino acids: CASSQGLAGGVKQETQYF. The CDR3, as DNA: TGTGCCAGCAGCCAAGGGCTAGCGGGAGGGGTGAAACAAGAGACCCAGTACTTC. The chain joins TRBV4-2 to TRBJ2-5, with 12 bases aligning to TRBD2. CDR1 LGHNA and CDR2 YNFKEQ come from the germline V gene. There are 18 residues in the CDR3. With V trimmed by 1 base and J by 2 bases, 8 bases remained unmatched.

This clonotype came up many times. The CDR3 spells CASSRIGQSTYNEQFF. Written as DNA, the CDR3 is TGTGCCAGCAGCAGAATAGGACAGTCGACCTACAATGAGCAGTTCTTC. This chain joins TRBV7-2 and TRBJ2-1; D perhaps matches TRBD1 (6 bases). Trimming shortened V by 5 bases and J by 2 bases, and 16 bases separated the two germline ends. The germline CDR1 and CDR2 sequences are SGHTA and FQGNSA. CDR3 length equals 16 residues.

The rearrangement joins TRBV30 to TRBJ2-4; 7 bases match TRBD1. This CDR3 contains 15 residues. The germline V gene encodes CDR1 GTSNPN and CDR2 SVGIG (reference sequence). J gave up 0 bases and V 4 bases, and 6 bases lay outside the gene matches. In DNA, the CDR3 is TGTGCCTGGACCCGGACAGGTCTAGCCAAAAACATTCAGTACTTC. It codes for CAWTRTGLAKNIQYF.

V is TRBV20-1 and J is TRBJ2-5; 10 bases are shared with TRBD2. Germline-derived CDR1 and CDR2 are DFQATT and SNEGSKA (reference sequence). The CDR3 has 15 amino acids. V lost 5 bases to trimming and J lost 6 bases; unmatched junction nucleotides: 12. CDR3 in DNA: TGCAGTGCTGACTCCCTAGCGGGAGTCTTTCAGACCCAGTACTTC. Translation gives CSADSLAGVFQTQYF.

This clonotype was seen a few times. The chain couples TRBV5-1 to TRBJ2-7; D is possibly TRBD2 (6 bases). This CDR3 has 12 amino acids. Germline CDR1 and CDR2: SGHRS and YFSETQ. CDR3 residues: CASGDSGHEQYF. For the CDR3, the DNA is TGCGCTTCCGGAGATAGCGGCCACGAGCAGTACTTC.

The CDR3 coding sequence is TGCGCCAGCAGCTTTGGGGCAGGGGAAGAGACCCAGTACTTC. Encoded protein: CASSFGAGEETQYF. The V call is TRBV5-1, the J call TRBJ2-5, with a weak D call TRBD1 (6 bases). The CDR3 spans 14 residues. Germline CDR1 is SGHRS and CDR2 is YFSETQ. V was pared by 2 bases and J by 3 bases, with 11 bases between.

In its sample, this clonotype was seen many times. The V and J genes are TRBV20-1 and TRBJ1-2; D gene ambiguous. Germline V gene data show CDR1 as DFQATT and CDR2 as SNEGSKA (reference sequence). Trimming removed 3 bases at V and 4 bases at J, with 15 bases between. The CDR3 extends over 14 amino acids. The CDR3 DNA is TGCAGTGCTAGTAGGCAGGCCTACCCCTATGGCTACACCTTC. Amino acids: CSASRQAYPYGYTF.

This clonotype has more than one count but fewer than ten. This sequence joins TRBV6-1 and TRBJ1-4; TRBD1 matches 10 bases. The germline gives CDR1 MNHNS, CDR2 SASEGT. The junction had 12 bases not matched to a gene; V was cut back by 6 bases and J by 14 bases. CDR3 length: 14 residues. CDR3 sequence: CASRPGTGEVRLFF. The CDR3 nucleotides read TGTGCCAGCAGACCCGGGACAGGGGAAGTGCGTCTGTTTTTT.

This clonotype was observed a few times. V gene TRBV20-1 combines with J gene TRBJ2-3; 9 bases are a match to TRBD2. Losses at the gene ends were 5 bases for V and 5 bases for J; bases not matched to a gene: 5. Per germline, CDR1 DFQATT and CDR2 SNEGSKA (reference sequence). The CDR3 runs 13 residues. CDR3 sequence reads: CSAGGRVIDTQYF. Written as DNA, the CDR3 is TGCAGTGCTGGCGGGAGGGTCATAGATACGCAGTATTTT.

There are many counts of this clonotype. The chain uses TRBV28 and TRBJ2-1; TRBD2 matches at 7 bases. Germline loops: CDR1 MDHEN, CDR2 SYDVKM. CDR3 size: 14 residues. Losses at the gene ends were 7 bases for V and 4 bases for J; bases not matched to a gene: 7. CDR3: CASKATSRYNEQFF. Written as DNA, the CDR3 is TGTGCCAGCAAGGCGACTAGCAGGTACAATGAGCAGTTCTTC. Drawing the rest from reference TRBV28 and TRBJ2-1, the complete variable domain is DVKVTQSSRYLVKRTGEKVFLECVQDMDHENMFWYRQDPGLGLRLIYFSYDVKMKEKGDIPEGYSVSREKKERFSLILESASTNQTSMYLCASKATSRYNEQFFGPGTRLTVL.

This chain connects TRBV27 to TRBJ2-3, with a tentative D call TRBD2 (7 bases). The germline CDR1 and CDR2 sequences are MNHEY and SMNVEV (reference sequence). The CDR3 length is 15 residues. Trimming took 4 bases from V and 0 from J, leaving 11 bases between them. The CDR3 reads CASSWRGLSTDTQYF. The CDR3 region has the DNA TGTGCCAGCAGTTGGCGGGGGCTAAGCACAGATACGCAGTATTTT.

This clonotype turned up a few times. This chain joins TRBV12-5 and TRBJ2-1, with D possibly TRBD2 on 5 matching bases. V shed 2 bases and J shed 6 bases, with 8 bases lying between them. The CDR3 has 13 residues. CDR1 and CDR2 from the germline V gene are LGHNT and FRNRAP. The CDR3 sequence is CASGLSAGNEQFF. The DNA for the CDR3 is TGTGCTAGTGGTTTGAGTGCGGGCAATGAGCAGTTCTTC.

In this sample, this clonotype turned up a few times. The rearrangement joins TRBV12-3 or TRBV12-4 to TRBJ2-4; maybe TRBD1 (5 bases). This CDR3 is 15 amino acids long. Trimming removed 6 bases at V and 3 bases at J, with 15 bases between. This CDR3 reads CASSPLGQGKNIQYF. CDR3 nucleotides: TGTGCCAGCAGCCCTTTGGGGCAGGGCAAAAACATTCAGTACTTC.

The CDR3 DNA is TGCGCCAGCAGCTTATTAGAGGGTGGGCGCGAGCAGTACTTC. Amino acids: CASSLLEGGREQYF. J is TRBJ2-7 and V is TRBV5-1, with D maybe TRBD2 (5 bases). The V end lost 2 bases, the J end lost 6 bases, and 15 bases lay between the germline ends. This CDR3 spans 14 amino acids. CDR1 and CDR2 from the germline V gene are SGHRS and YFSETQ.

V and J are TRBV7-9 and TRBJ2-7, with TRBD2 matching 13 bases. Germline V gene data show CDR1 as SEHNR and CDR2 as FQNEAQ (reference sequence). The CDR3 is 16 amino acids. J was trimmed by 4 bases and V by 4 bases; bases with no gene match: 7. In DNA form, the CDR3 reads TGTGCCAGCAGCTCAAGCACTAGCGGGAGGGTTTACGAGCAGTACTTC. It is translated as CASSSSTSGRVYEQYF.